Shown below are 19 T cell receptor beta chains from a single sample sequenced in a study of patients and donors after allogeneic stem cell transplantation. TCRdb analysed the RT-PCR reads with MiXCR anew, one entry per CDR3 protein. The table includes approximately 200,000 distinct CDR3 sequences, roughly 38% detected once. The sample taken for sequencing was blood, either unsorted or a sorted T cell fraction (not recorded which). The receptors shown here come from a human donor who was either an allogeneic HSCT recipient or a stem cell or donor lymphocyte infusion donor (not recorded which). It is not recorded whose cells these are; they may come from a transplant donor.

The chain joins TRBV5-1 to TRBJ1-6; 8 nucleotides align to TRBD1. The germline gives CDR1 SGHRS, CDR2 YFSETQ. Trimming removed 0 bases from V and 7 bases from J; junction bases left unmatched: 3. This CDR3 region has 15 residues. This chain's CDR3 is CASSLGGQGNSPLHF. Written as DNA, the CDR3 is TGCGCCAGCAGCTTGGGCGGACAGGGAAATTCACCCCTCCACTTT.

This clonotype is a singleton in its sample. The chain combines TRBV4-1 with TRBJ2-7; D not certain. The germline gives CDR1 MGHRA, CDR2 YSYEKL. This CDR3 has 16 amino acids. Trimming pared 0 bases from V and 2 bases from J, leaving 14 bases between. CDR3 loop: CASSQDPTPPTYEQYF. The CDR3 nucleotides are TGCGCCAGCAGCCAAGACCCAACACCCCCTACCTACGAGCAGTACTTC.

The rearrangement links TRBV7-8 to TRBJ2-1; 7 bases align to TRBD2. The CDR3 is 16 residues long. CDR1 SGHVS and CDR2 FQNEAQ come from the germline V gene. V dropped 5 bases and J dropped 9; count of bases not matched to a gene: 16. This CDR3 reads CASSTPARRLASEQFF. Written as DNA, the CDR3 is TGTGCCAGCAGCACCCCGGCTCGGAGACTAGCAAGTGAGCAGTTCTTC.

J is TRBJ2-5 and V is TRBV11-2; no clear D. The V and J ends lost 1 base and 5 bases respectively, with 5 bases between them. The CDR3 length is 12 residues. Germline V gene data show CDR1 as SGHAT and CDR2 as FQNNGV. CDR3: CASSLVAETQYF. In DNA form, the CDR3 reads TGTGCCAGCAGCTTAGTGGCTGAGACCCAGTACTTC.

This clonotype occurred a few times. The rearrangement joins TRBV27 to TRBJ2-2; D unresolved. The germline V gene has CDR1 MNHEY and CDR2 SMNVEV (reference sequence). This CDR3 is 15 amino acids long. Trimming took 0 bases from V and 5 from J, leaving 10 bases between them. The CDR3: CASSLSWGLTGELFF. CDR3 nucleotides: TGTGCCAGCAGTTTATCTTGGGGATTAACCGGGGAGCTGTTTTTT.

CDR3 protein: CASSRTGGDGYTF. CDR3 sequence (DNA): TGTGCCAGCAGCCGTACAGGGGGCGATGGCTACACCTTC. The chain joins TRBV12-3 or TRBV12-4 to TRBJ1-2; TRBD1 aligns across 9 bases. The J segment lost 6 bases and the V segment lost 6 bases, leaving 5 bases of the junction unmatched. The CDR3 is made up of 13 amino acids.

This chain connects TRBV2 to TRBJ2-7; 8 bases align to TRBD2. Germline V gives CDR1 SNHLY, CDR2 FYNNEI. J was trimmed by 2 bases and V by 3 bases; bases with no gene match: 3. The CDR3 contains 14 residues. CDR3 DNA: TGTGCCAGCAGTGACGGGGGGGTTACCTACGAGCAGTACTTC. Encoded protein: CASSDGGVTYEQYF.

This clonotype was counted at least ten times. The V call is TRBV11-2, the J call TRBJ1-4, with 7 bases that match TRBD1. V dropped 5 bases and J dropped 8; count of bases not matched to a gene: 2. Germline CDR1 reads SGHAT; CDR2 reads FQNNGV. The CDR3 loop spans 12 amino acids. CDR3 nucleotides: TGTGCCAGCAGCGCACAGGGGGAAAAACTGTTTTTT. This codes for CASSAQGEKLFF.

There are a few counts of this clonotype. The chain uses TRBV20-1 and TRBJ2-1; 8 nucleotides agree with TRBD2. V dropped 5 bases and J dropped 7; count of bases not matched to a gene: 7. From germline, CDR1 is DFQATT and CDR2 SNEGSKA (reference sequence). This CDR3 contains 13 residues. The CDR3 DNA is TGCAGTGCTCCTAGGGCGGGGGGAAATGAGCAGTTCTTC. This codes for CSAPRAGGNEQFF.

This chain links TRBV4-3 with TRBJ2-3; D uncertain. The CDR3 totals 15 residues. V was pared by 1 base and J by 4 bases, with 12 bases between. The germline CDR1 and CDR2 sequences are LGHNA and YSLEER. The CDR3 loop reads CASSQVPARADTQYF. The CDR3 DNA is TGCGCCAGCAGCCAAGTTCCTGCTAGGGCAGATACGCAGTATTTT.

The rearrangement links TRBV4-1 to TRBJ2-2; TRBD2 matches 12 bases. Unmatched junction bases numbered 8, after V lost 4 bases and J lost 2 bases. Germline lookup yields CDR1 MGHRA and CDR2 YSYEKL. The CDR3 is made up of 18 amino acids. CDR3 in DNA: TGCGCCAGCAGCCGATCCGGACTAGCGGGACCAAACACCGGGGAGCTGTTTTTT. This sequence encodes CASSRSGLAGPNTGELFF.

As DNA, the CDR3 is TGTGCCAGCAGTTTGGTCGGGCCCTCTAACTATGGCTACACCTTC. Translation gives CASSLVGPSNYGYTF. The V and J genes are TRBV12-3 or TRBV12-4 and TRBJ1-2, with D unresolved. The length of the CDR3 is 15 residues. The V end lost 3 bases, the J end lost 0 bases, and 11 bases lay between the germline ends.

This chain's CDR3 is CASSRGVGAGNQPQHF. The CDR3 DNA reads TGTGCCAGCAGCCGCGGAGTAGGGGCGGGCAATCAGCCCCAGCATTTT. This sequence joins TRBV11-2 and TRBJ1-5, with D perhaps matching TRBD1 (5 bases). The V gene's germline CDR1 is SGHAT and CDR2 FQNNGV. V lost 5 bases to trimming and J lost 2 bases, with 16 bases between them. This CDR3 is built from 16 residues.

This clonotype was seen a handful of times. The chain joins TRBV4-1 to TRBJ1-2; 10 nucleotides agree with TRBD1. Germline assignment: CDR1 MGHRA and CDR2 YSYEKL. The CDR3 is made up of 15 amino acids. Unmatched junction bases numbered 5, after V lost 1 base and J lost 6 bases. The CDR3 loop is CASSQGQGARNGYTF. Written as DNA, the CDR3 is TGCGCCAGCAGCCAAGGACAGGGGGCGCGGAATGGCTACACCTTC.

This clonotype showed up just once. The chain is built from TRBV30 and TRBJ2-3; weak D call: TRBD2 (5 bases). Germline V gives CDR1 GTSNPN, CDR2 SVGIG (reference sequence). Trimming removed 2 bases at V and 10 bases at J, with 10 bases between. The CDR3 totals 11 residues. Written as DNA, the CDR3 is TGTGCCTGGAGTCCACTCGGGGCGCAGTATTTT. Amino acids: CAWSPLGAQYF.

This sequence joins TRBV12-3 or TRBV12-4 and TRBJ1-4; D remains ambiguous. V shed 7 bases and J shed 5 bases, with 14 bases lying between them. This CDR3 spans 14 amino acids. In nucleotides, the CDR3 is TGTGCCAGCAACCAAGGGCTGGGAAATGAAAAACTGTTTTTT. It codes for CASNQGLGNEKLFF.

The genes are TRBV5-1 and TRBJ1-2; the match to TRBD1 covers 10 bases. The CDR3 contains 15 residues. V shed 0 bases, J shed 4 bases, and the junction held 3 bases outside the gene matches. CDR1 and CDR2 from the germline V gene are SGHRS and YFSETQ. The CDR3 DNA reads TGCGCCAGCAGCTTGGGACAGGGGGCAGGCTATGGCTACACCTTC. Translation: CASSLGQGAGYGYTF.

The rearrangement joins TRBV7-2 to TRBJ1-1; D not certain. Trimming left V 1 base short and J 7 bases short, with 7 bases between. CDR1 SGHTA and CDR2 FQGNSA come from the germline V gene. The CDR3 sequence is 12 residues long. CDR3 sequence reads: CASSLEWVEAFF. The CDR3 nucleotides read TGTGCCAGCAGCTTAGAATGGGTTGAAGCTTTCTTT. Complete variable domain (other parts from reference TRBV7-2 and TRBJ1-1): GAGVSQSPSNKVTEKGKDVELRCDPISGHTALYWYRQSLGQGLEFLIYFQGNSAPDKSGLPSDRFSAERTGGSVSTLTIQRTQQEDSAVYLCASSLEWVEAFFGQGTRLTVV.

This clonotype was counted a few times. The V gene is TRBV28, the J gene TRBJ1-4, with 8 bases fitting TRBD1. The CDR3 extends over 18 amino acids. V was pared by 5 bases and J by 9 bases, with 20 bases of the junction left unmatched. The germline CDR1 and CDR2 sequences are MDHEN and SYDVKM. The CDR3 DNA follows: TGTGCCAGCAGTATACCTTTAGGACAGGGCGGGCCACGACAAAAACTGTTTTTT. It is translated as CASSIPLGQGGPRQKLFF.